One TCR beta chain is described in this entry. This entry is derived from a study of shared clonotypes between healthy human individuals. For the study at large: Contributing individuals were a couple of females and a few males aged 18 to 49. For every donor, three CD4 naive, three CD4 memory, two CD8 naive and one CD8 memory plates were used.

V dropped 1 base and J dropped 3 bases, with 14 bases sitting between them. This CDR3 comprises 15 residues. Germline V gene data show CDR1 as SGHRS and CDR2 as YFSETQ. Only in-frame clones appear in the TCRdb table, and some are missing; sequencing was by immunoSEQ multiplex PCR. Among about 1.5 million clones listed, roughly 96% were seen once. The receptor was isolated from a man aged 30 to 45 in good health. Sequencing was performed on naive CD4+ T cells sorted from blood. As to subset: CD45RA+ positively selected. The chain employs TRBV5-1 and TRBJ2-7, with D perhaps assigned TRBD1 or TRBD2 (5 bases each). The CDR3 is CASSLLGTGYYEQYF. CDR3 bases: TGCGCCAGCAGCTTGCTAGGGACGGGGTACTACGAGCAGTACTTC.